This entry lists 25 T cell receptor beta chains sequenced from one sample in a study of T cells in Graves' hyperthyroidism and ophthalmopathy. The source material, RNA transcripts, was used to amplify TCR beta CDR3 regions. HTBI primers were used for first-round RT-PCR of the TCR CDR3. Each CDR3 protein is one row after TCRdb ran MiXCR on the multiplex PCR reads. The sample lists about 98,000 distinct CDR3 sequences, approximately 40% occurring once. The sample was peripheral blood or thyroid tissue (not recorded which). The receptors here all came from a woman aged 25 to 39 with Graves' hyperthyroidism.

Many counts were recorded for this clonotype. The rearrangement links TRBV6-1 to TRBJ2-1; possible D gene TRBD2, 6 bases. Germline CDR1 reads MNHNS; CDR2 reads SASEGT. The CDR3 extends over 14 amino acids. Trimming removed 4 bases at V and 7 bases at J, with 14 bases between. The CDR3 region is CASSVRLGLNEQFF. CDR3 DNA: TGTGCCAGCAGTGTTCGACTAGGTCTGAATGAGCAGTTCTTC.

With regard to this clonotype: A read error may produce the germline difference seen at one junction end. The genes are TRBV9 and TRBJ2-2; 7 bases align to TRBD2. There are 16 residues in the CDR3. Germline V gives CDR1 SGDLS, CDR2 YYNGEE. The CDR3 region is CAGSGGLDTQAGELFF. The CDR3 coding sequence is TGTGCCGGCAGCGGCGGACTAGATACTCAGGCCGGGGAGCTGTTTTTT.

This clonotype has a count of ten or more. The rearrangement links TRBV28 to TRBJ1-6; 10 nucleotides agree with TRBD1. CDR3 size: 15 residues. The V gene's germline CDR1 is MDHEN and CDR2 SYDVKM. V gave up 1 base and J gave up 9 bases; unmatched junction bases: 3. The CDR3 bases are TGTGCCAGCAGTTTATCTGACAGGGGGCTTTCACCCCTCCACTTT. It encodes CASSLSDRGLSPLHF.

This clonotype was seen a few times. The CDR3 sequence: CATREAGEVETQYF. In DNA, the CDR3 is TGTGCCACCAGGGAAGCGGGAGAGGTTGAGACCCAGTACTTC. The chain links TRBV15 to TRBJ2-5; 8 bases fit TRBD2. CDR3 size: 14 residues. CDR1 LNHNV and CDR2 YYDKDF come from the germline V gene (reference sequence). The V gene end was trimmed by 6 bases and the J gene end by 5 bases; junction bases not matched to a gene: 8.

This clonotype was found many times. The gene calls are TRBV20-1 and TRBJ1-5, with a possible D match to TRBD1 (6 bases). This CDR3 contains 16 residues. V dropped 0 bases and J dropped 4 bases, with 16 bases sitting between them. CDR1 and CDR2 (germline): DFQATT, SNEGSKA (reference sequence). The CDR3 sequence: CSARELQLGANQPQHF. As DNA, the CDR3 is TGCAGTGCTAGAGAGCTACAGTTGGGGGCGAATCAGCCCCAGCATTTT.

This clonotype was observed many times. This chain joins TRBV25-1 and TRBJ2-2, with D perhaps matching TRBD1 (5 bases). Between the trimmed V and J ends, which lost 4 bases and 1 base, there was a span of 16 bases. The CDR3 totals 17 residues. The germline V gene has CDR1 MGHDK and CDR2 SYGVNS. CDR3 amino acids: CASSASLRQKNTGELFF. For the CDR3, the DNA is TGTGCCAGCAGTGCCTCCCTTAGACAGAAGAACACCGGGGAGCTGTTTTTT.

This clonotype showed up many times. The chain joins TRBV7-3 to TRBJ2-7; TRBD2 matches at 7 bases. Trimming removed 6 bases from V and 3 bases from J; junction bases left unmatched: 8. The CDR3 runs to 14 residues. The germline CDR1 and CDR2 sequences are SGHTA and FQGTGA. CDR3 in amino acids: CASSYASGDYEQYF. The CDR3 bases are TGTGCCAGCAGTTATGCTAGCGGAGACTACGAGCAGTACTTC. Full variable domain (rest looked up from reference TRBV7-3 and TRBJ2-7): GAGVSQTPSNKVTEKGKYVELRCDPISGHTALYWYRQSLGQGPEFLIYFQGTGAADDSGLPNDRFFAVRPEGSVSTLKIQRTERGDSAVYLCASSYASGDYEQYFGPGTRLTVT.

This clonotype was seen repeatedly, ten times or more. V is TRBV28 and J is TRBJ1-6; weak D call: TRBD1 (6 bases). Per germline, CDR1 MDHEN and CDR2 SYDVKM. This CDR3 spans 16 amino acids. Deletions cut 6 bases from V and 7 bases from J, with 19 bases between. The CDR3 coding sequence is TGTGCCAGCAGCTCCCCCCTTAGGGACATGAATTCACCCCTCCACTTT. This encodes CASSSPLRDMNSPLHF.

This clonotype came up many times. This rearrangement joins TRBV4-2 to TRBJ2-5; 8 nucleotides agree with TRBD1. The CDR3 totals 14 residues. Germline V gene lookup returns CDR1 LGHNA and CDR2 YNFKEQ. The junction had 6 bases not matched to a gene; V was cut back by 4 bases and J by 5 bases. The CDR3 loop is CASSPGQGRETQYF. Here the CDR3 DNA reads TGTGCCAGCAGCCCCGGACAGGGACGTGAGACCCAGTACTTC.

At least ten counts were recorded for this clonotype. The chain has TRBV7-9 and TRBJ1-1; TRBD1 agrees at 7 bases. Germline-derived CDR1 and CDR2 are SEHNR and FQNEAQ (reference sequence). This CDR3 spans 13 amino acids. V lost 4 bases to trimming and J lost 6 bases; unmatched junction nucleotides: 5. The CDR3 DNA follows: TGTGCCAGCAGCTCACAGGGGAGACCTGAAGCTTTCTTT. Translated, it gives CASSSQGRPEAFF.

Many counts were recorded for this clonotype. The chain has TRBV7-9 and TRBJ2-3; D is ambiguous. CDR1 and CDR2 (germline): SEHNR, FQNEAQ (reference sequence). CDR3 length: 16 residues. Trimming shortened V by 1 base and J by 2 bases, and 13 bases separated the two germline ends. CDR3 protein: CASSLDSGLYTDTQYF. CDR3 DNA: TGTGCCAGCAGCTTAGATAGTGGTCTCTACACAGATACGCAGTATTTT.

In its sample, this clonotype was seen many times. The junction differs from germline at one of its ends, possibly a read error. This sequence joins TRBV30 and TRBJ2-5; D remains ambiguous. There are 11 residues in the CDR3. Looked up from germline, CDR1 is GTSNPN and CDR2 is SVGIG (reference sequence). The CDR3 reads CAWSVLGVPSF. CDR3 in DNA: TGTGCCTGGAGTGTACTGGGTGTCCCGTCCTTC.

The chain joins TRBV9 to TRBJ1-3; 9 nucleotides align to TRBD1. Germline-derived CDR1 and CDR2 are SGDLS and YYNGEE. This CDR3 comprises 17 residues. The J segment lost 8 bases and the V segment lost 1 base, leaving 13 bases of the junction unmatched. The CDR3 coding sequence is TGTGCCAGCAGCGTAAGGGACAGGGATCAATATGGCTACACCATATATTTT. Its protein is CASSVRDRDQYGYTIYF.

Remarks on this clonotype: This sequence may be a read error, since a much larger clone differs from it by one base. Without the conserved terminal phenylalanine or tryptophan, this CDR3 likely stems from a read error. The chain has TRBV30 and TRBJ1-1; D gene uncertain. Germline V gene lookup returns CDR1 GTSNPN and CDR2 SVGIG (reference sequence). The germline V and J ends were trimmed by 3 bases and 0 bases, with 8 bases remaining between them. CDR3 length equals 13 residues. Here the CDR3 reads CAWSQRMNTEAFL. The CDR3 DNA follows: TGTGCCTGGAGCCAACGAATGAACACTGAAGCTTTCCTT.

In this sample, this clonotype turned up many times. The V and J genes are TRBV9 and TRBJ1-2, with D maybe TRBD1 (5 bases). Germline CDR1 reads SGDLS; CDR2 reads YYNGEE. The CDR3 is made up of 14 amino acids. Deletions cut 0 bases from V and 5 bases from J, with 11 bases between. The CDR3 bases are TGTGCCAGCAGCGTAGGTGACAGCTCTTATGGCTACACCTTC. Its translation is CASSVGDSSYGYTF.

The chain has TRBV12-3 or TRBV12-4 and TRBJ2-5; no clear D. The CDR3 contains 12 residues. The V gene lost 3 bases and the J gene lost 6 bases, with 8 bases spanning the gap. CDR3 nucleotide sequence: TGTGCCAGCAGTTTCCTGGCCCAGACCCAGTACTTC. This translates into CASSFLAQTQYF.

In this sample, this clonotype turned up many times. The chain links TRBV5-1 to TRBJ2-3; the D gene is possibly TRBD1 (5 bases). Trimming stripped 0 bases from V and 4 bases from J, with 6 bases between. The germline V gene encodes CDR1 SGHRS and CDR2 YFSETQ. The CDR3 consists of 13 residues. CDR3 loop: CASSLARADTQYF. DNA for the CDR3: TGCGCCAGCAGCTTGGCCAGGGCAGATACGCAGTATTTT.

Regarding this clonotype: This likely comes from a read error, as the CDR3 has no conserved phenylalanine or tryptophan at its end. Because the CDR3's place on the DNA is in doubt, the DNA is left out and the CDR3 is given as listed by TCRdb. The chain recombines TRBV9 with TRBJ1-1. In germline, CDR1 is SGDLS, CDR2 YYNGEE. The CDR3 extends over 10 residues, inclusive of both ends. CDR3 protein: CARKNTETFL.

At least ten counts were recorded for this clonotype. The rearrangement uses TRBV27 and TRBJ2-2; D is unresolved. V lost 1 base and J lost 6, with 9 bases in between. The length of the CDR3 is 14 residues. The germline V gene encodes CDR1 MNHEY and CDR2 SMNVEV (reference sequence). The CDR3 bases are TGTGCCAGCAGTTTATTGGGCCCCTCCGGGGAGCTGTTTTTT. Protein: CASSLLGPSGELFF.

The CDR3 sequence is CSALDRGGGNEKLFF. CDR3 in DNA: TGCAGTGCCCTGGACAGGGGAGGTGGAAATGAAAAACTGTTTTTT. The J gene is TRBJ1-4, the V gene TRBV20-1, with 9 bases aligning to TRBD1. This CDR3 has 15 residues. In germline, CDR1 is DFQATT, CDR2 SNEGSKA (reference sequence). After removal of 6 bases from V and 5 bases from J, the junction contained 10 bases not matched to a gene.

This chain connects TRBV24-1 to TRBJ2-2; 7 nucleotides align to TRBD2. This CDR3 contains 13 residues. CDR1 is KGHDR, CDR2 SFDVKD, per germline. Trimming at V came to 9 bases and at J to 7 bases, leaving 7 bases not matched to a gene. CDR3 residues: CATRGVADGELFF. The CDR3 bases are TGTGCCACCCGGGGGGTAGCGGACGGGGAGCTGTTTTTT.

This clonotype was detected many times. This chain uses TRBV5-1 with TRBJ2-7; possibly TRBD2 for D (5 bases). Deletions cut 5 bases from V and 3 bases from J, with 15 bases between. This CDR3 spans 14 amino acids. Germline CDR1 and CDR2: SGHRS and YFSETQ. The CDR3 coding sequence is TGCGCCAGCAGATCTGGCGGGTCTCTCTACGAGCAGTACTTC. Protein sequence: CASRSGGSLYEQYF.

This clonotype was seen ten or more times. This chain links TRBV5-1 with TRBJ1-1; D might be TRBD1 (6 bases). This CDR3 contains 16 residues. CDR1 is SGHRS, CDR2 YFSETQ, per germline. Trimming cost V 1 base and J 5 bases, with 18 bases left between them. CDR3 residues: CASSLSRRGAVTEAFF. CDR3 DNA: TGCGCCAGCAGCTTGTCTCGGCGGGGGGCTGTAACTGAAGCTTTCTTT. Full variable domain (remainder filled in from reference TRBV5-1 and TRBJ1-1): KAGVTQTPRYLIKTRGQQVTLSCSPISGHRSVSWYQQTPGQGLQFLFEYFSETQRNKGNFPGRFSGRQFSNSRSEMNVSTLELGDSALYLCASSLSRRGAVTEAFFGQGTRLTVV.

The chain links TRBV6-5 to TRBJ1-1; TRBD1 matches at 8 bases. Losses at the gene ends were 4 bases for V and 14 bases for J; bases not matched to a gene: 15. This CDR3 has 14 residues. CDR1 and CDR2 from the germline V gene are MNHEY and SVGAGI. For the CDR3, the DNA is TGTGCCAGCAGTTCCCACTCCGACAGGGGCACCGGGTTCTTT. Translated: CASSSHSDRGTGFF.

This clonotype occurred many times. This chain joins TRBV7-9 and TRBJ1-5; 7 positions match TRBD1. The ends lost 5 bases at V and 3 bases at J; junction bases unmatched: 4. This CDR3 region has 14 residues. The V gene's germline CDR1 is SEHNR and CDR2 FQNEAQ (reference sequence). CDR3 amino acids: CASSDDRVNQPQHF. CDR3 in DNA: TGTGCCAGCAGCGATGACAGGGTCAATCAGCCCCAGCATTTT.